This TCR beta chain comes out of a study of T cell clones after liver transplantation. There are 13 residues in the CDR3. CDR1 and CDR2 from the germline V gene are SGHTA and FQGNSA. Trimming stripped 2 bases from V and 0 bases from J, with 2 bases between. Data came from immunoSEQ multiplex PCR; TCRdb stores just in-frame clones and leaves some out. Altogether about 72,000 clones are present, around nine tenths being singletons, with the ten largest covering under 3.5%. The TCR sequence derives from a human donor who received a liver transplant. The specimen was CD4+ T cells from blood, collected before liver transplant. The rearrangement links TRBV7-2 to TRBJ2-1; no definite D call. The CDR3 sequence is CASSLSSYNEQFF. The CDR3 region has the DNA TGTGCCAGCAGCTTAAGCTCCTACAATGAGCAGTTCTTC.